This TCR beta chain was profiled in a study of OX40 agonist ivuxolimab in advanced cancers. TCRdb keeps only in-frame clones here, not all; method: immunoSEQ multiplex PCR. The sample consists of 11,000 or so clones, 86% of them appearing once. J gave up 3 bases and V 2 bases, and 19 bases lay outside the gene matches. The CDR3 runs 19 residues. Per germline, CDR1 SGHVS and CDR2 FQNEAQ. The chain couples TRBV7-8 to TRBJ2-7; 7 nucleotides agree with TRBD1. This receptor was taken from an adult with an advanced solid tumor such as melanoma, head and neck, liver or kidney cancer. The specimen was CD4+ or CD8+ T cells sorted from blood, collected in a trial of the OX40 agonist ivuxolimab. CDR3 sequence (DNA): TGTGCCAGCAGCTTATCCTTGAGCCGACAGGGTGGTCCCTACTACGAGCAGTACTTC. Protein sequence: CASSLSLSRQGGPYYEQYF.